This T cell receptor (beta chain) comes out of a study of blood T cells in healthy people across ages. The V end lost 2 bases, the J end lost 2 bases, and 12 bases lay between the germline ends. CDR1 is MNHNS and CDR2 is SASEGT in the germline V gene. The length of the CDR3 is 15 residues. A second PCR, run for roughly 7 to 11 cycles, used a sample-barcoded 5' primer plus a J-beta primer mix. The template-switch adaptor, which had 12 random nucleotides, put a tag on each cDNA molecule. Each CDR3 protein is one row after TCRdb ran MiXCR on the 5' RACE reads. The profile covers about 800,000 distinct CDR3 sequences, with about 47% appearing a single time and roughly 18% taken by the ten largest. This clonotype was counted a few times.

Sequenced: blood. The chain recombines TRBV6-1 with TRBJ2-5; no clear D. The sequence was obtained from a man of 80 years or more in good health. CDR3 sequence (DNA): TGTGCCAGCAGTGAAAGCGTCACCCTACAAGAGACCCAGTACTTC. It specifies CASSESVTLQETQYF.